This T cell receptor beta chain was identified in a study of cytomegalovirus exposure and HLA in healthy donors. General observations from the study: Analysis was performed later, and it showed HLA-associated TCR beta chains to be more clonally expanded than equally common others. Later on, an analysis tied 15,000 to 20,000 TCR beta sequences to HLA alleles at 0.05 false discovery rate. The authors later found TCR association rates varying by HLA locus, with DRB1 most and HLA-C fewest. Sequencing depth across donors, presence/absence analyses assumed, was roughly uniform.

In the PCR, 60 Vbeta and 13 Jbeta primers were used. Sequencing used immunoSEQ multiplex PCR; TCRdb keeps in-frame clones, though not all of them. Found here are around 200,000 clones, around 80% of them singletons; the top ten hold 6.3%. The CDR3 spans 13 residues. The V and J ends lost 4 bases and 5 bases respectively, with 10 bases between them. Germline-derived CDR1 and CDR2 are LGHNA and YSLEER. With regard to this clone: Its antigen is undetermined.

Sequencing was performed on PBMCs. This receptor was taken from a man aged 40-49 years in good health and CMV-seropositive. The rearrangement uses TRBV4-3 and TRBJ2-3; D may be TRBD1 (6 bases). CDR3 bases: TGCGCCAGCAGCCCATCACAGGGAGATACGCAGTATTTT. Amino acids: CASSPSQGDTQYF.